This is a list of T cell receptor beta chains from one sample in a study of blood T cell repertoires in COVID-19. Method: immunoSEQ multiplex PCR; TCRdb's copy keeps in-frame clones and lacks some. The data hold 200,000 to 300,000 clones, with 70% to 90% observed a single time. Sequenced material: PBMCs or T cells enriched from blood (not recorded which). These receptor sequences come from a woman in her 40s with acute COVID-19. Both conserved end residues are part of each CDR3. A D gene is named only where the DNA matches it firmly.

D gene,J gene,V gene,CDR3 protein
-,TRBJ2-5,TRBV5-6,CASSSGAQETQYF
TRBD2,TRBJ2-1,TRBV27,CASRRSSIAGGKGNEQFF
TRBD1,TRBJ1-1,TRBV19,CASSIRGTGSMNTEAFF
-,TRBJ2-7,TRBV5-1,CASSLGVDRGAYEQYF
-,TRBJ1-5,TRBV11-2,CASSLDLGQPQHF
-,TRBJ1-1,TRBV14,CASSPSTEAFF
-,TRBJ2-7,TRBV19,CASSIRDSTFYEQYF
TRBD2,TRBJ2-1,TRBV7-6,CASSAGTSGFLNEQFF
TRBD2,TRBJ2-7,TRBV3-1/TRBV3-2,CASSDGGRGSYEQYF
-,TRBJ1-2,TRBV19,CASTAGRTYGYTF